The clone carrying this T cell receptor (beta chain) was picked up many times. Its antigen is undetermined. This record belongs to a study of T cells after yellow fever vaccination. General observations from the study: At 95% to 96% for CD4 and approximately 89% for CD8, most primary-vaccination clones showed up again after the booster.

V shed 1 base and J 3 bases; nucleotides not matched to a gene: 1. The CDR3 is made up of 14 amino acids. TCRdb used MiXCR to reprocess the 5' RACE reads, holding one entry per CDR3 protein. The data show some 320,000 distinct CDR3 sequences, with more than 8.5% seen just once and about a sixth held by the top ten. V is TRBV12-3 or TRBV12-4 and J is TRBJ2-5, with 8 positions matching TRBD1. Sequencing was performed on PBMCs, taken on the day of the first yellow fever vaccination. The source is a man between 18 and 35 years old who received the YFV17D yellow fever vaccine. For the CDR3, the DNA is TGTGCCAGCAGTTTAGGGGGACAGGAAGAGACCCAGTACTTC. Encoded protein: CASSLGGQEETQYF.